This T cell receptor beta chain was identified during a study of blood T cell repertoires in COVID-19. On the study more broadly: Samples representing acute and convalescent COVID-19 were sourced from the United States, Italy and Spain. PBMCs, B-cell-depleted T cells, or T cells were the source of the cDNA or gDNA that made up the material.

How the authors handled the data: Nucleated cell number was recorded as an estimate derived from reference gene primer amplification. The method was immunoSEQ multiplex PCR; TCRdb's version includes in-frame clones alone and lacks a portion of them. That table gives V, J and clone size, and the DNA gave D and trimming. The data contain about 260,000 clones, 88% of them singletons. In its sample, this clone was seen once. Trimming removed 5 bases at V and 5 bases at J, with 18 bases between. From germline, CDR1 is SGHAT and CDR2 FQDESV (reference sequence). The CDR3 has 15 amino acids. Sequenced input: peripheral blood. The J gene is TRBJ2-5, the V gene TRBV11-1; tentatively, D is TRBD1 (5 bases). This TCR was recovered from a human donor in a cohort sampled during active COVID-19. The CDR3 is CASSPALGQWETQYF. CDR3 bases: TGTGCCAGCAGCCCTGCCCTGGGGCAGTGGGAGACCCAGTACTTC.